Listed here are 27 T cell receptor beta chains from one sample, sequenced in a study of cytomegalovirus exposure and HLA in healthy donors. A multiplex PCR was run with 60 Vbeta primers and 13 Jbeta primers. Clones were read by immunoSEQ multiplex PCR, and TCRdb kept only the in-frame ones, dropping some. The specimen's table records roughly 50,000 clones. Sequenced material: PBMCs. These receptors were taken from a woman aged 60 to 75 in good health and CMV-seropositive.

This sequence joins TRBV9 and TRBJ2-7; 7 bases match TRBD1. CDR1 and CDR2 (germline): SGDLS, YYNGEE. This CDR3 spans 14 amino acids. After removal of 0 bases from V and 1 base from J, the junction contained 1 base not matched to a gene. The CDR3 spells CASSVAGQSYEQYF. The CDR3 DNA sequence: TGTGCCAGCAGCGTAGCGGGACAGTCCTACGAGCAGTACTTC.

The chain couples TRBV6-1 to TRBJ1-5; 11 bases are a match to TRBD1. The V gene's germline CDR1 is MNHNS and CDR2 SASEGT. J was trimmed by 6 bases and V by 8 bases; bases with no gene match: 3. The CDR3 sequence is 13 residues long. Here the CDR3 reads CASGQGAGQPQHF. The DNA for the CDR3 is TGTGCCAGCGGACAGGGGGCGGGTCAGCCCCAGCATTTT.

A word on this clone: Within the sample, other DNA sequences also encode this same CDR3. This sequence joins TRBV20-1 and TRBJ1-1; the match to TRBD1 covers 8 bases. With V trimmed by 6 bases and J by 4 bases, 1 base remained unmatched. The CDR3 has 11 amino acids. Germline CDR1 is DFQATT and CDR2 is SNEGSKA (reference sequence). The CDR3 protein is CSATGGTEAFF. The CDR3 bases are TGCAGTGCAACAGGGGGCACTGAAGCTTTCTTT.

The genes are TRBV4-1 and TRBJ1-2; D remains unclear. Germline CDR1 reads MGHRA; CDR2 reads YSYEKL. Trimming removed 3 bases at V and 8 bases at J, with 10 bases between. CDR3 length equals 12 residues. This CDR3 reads CASSQGEKGYTF. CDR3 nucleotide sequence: TGCGCCAGCAGCCAGGGAGAAAAGGGCTACACCTTC.

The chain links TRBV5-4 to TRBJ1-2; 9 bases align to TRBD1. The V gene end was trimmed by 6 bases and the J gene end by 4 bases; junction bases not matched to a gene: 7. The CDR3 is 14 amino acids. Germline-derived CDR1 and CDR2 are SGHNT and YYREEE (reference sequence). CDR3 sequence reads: CASTYPGQGYGYTF. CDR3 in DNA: TGTGCCAGCACATACCCGGGACAGGGCTATGGCTACACCTTC.

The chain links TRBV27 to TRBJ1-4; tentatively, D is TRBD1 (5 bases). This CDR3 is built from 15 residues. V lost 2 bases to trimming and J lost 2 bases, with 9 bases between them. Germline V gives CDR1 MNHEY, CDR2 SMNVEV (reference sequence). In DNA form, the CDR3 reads TGTGCCAGCAGTTTAGGAGGGACTACTAATGAAAAACTGTTTTTT. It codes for CASSLGGTTNEKLFF.

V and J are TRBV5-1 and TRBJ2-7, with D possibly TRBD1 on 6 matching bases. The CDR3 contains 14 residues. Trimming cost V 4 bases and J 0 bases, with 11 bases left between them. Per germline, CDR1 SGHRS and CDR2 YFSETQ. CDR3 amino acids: CASSQRTDSYEQYF. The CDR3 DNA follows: TGCGCCAGCAGCCAACGGACAGACTCCTACGAGCAGTACTTC.

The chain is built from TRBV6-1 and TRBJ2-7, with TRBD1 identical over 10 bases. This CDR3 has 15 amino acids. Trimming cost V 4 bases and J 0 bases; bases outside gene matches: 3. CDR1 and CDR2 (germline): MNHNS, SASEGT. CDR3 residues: CASSGDRGLSYEQYF. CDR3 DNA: TGTGCCAGCAGTGGCGACAGGGGGCTCTCCTACGAGCAGTACTTC.

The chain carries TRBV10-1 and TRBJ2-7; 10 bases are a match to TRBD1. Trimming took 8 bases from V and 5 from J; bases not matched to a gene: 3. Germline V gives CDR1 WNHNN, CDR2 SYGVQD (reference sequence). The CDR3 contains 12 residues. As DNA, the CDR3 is TGCGCCAGCCTCGACAGGGGGCACGAGCAGTACTTC. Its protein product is CASLDRGHEQYF.

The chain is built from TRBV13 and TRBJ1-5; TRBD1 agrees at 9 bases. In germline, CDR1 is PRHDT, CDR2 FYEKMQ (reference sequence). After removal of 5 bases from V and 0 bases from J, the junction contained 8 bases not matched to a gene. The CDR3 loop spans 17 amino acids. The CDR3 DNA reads TGTGCCAGCAGCCAGAGGGACAGGGCAAATAGCAATCAGCCCCAGCATTTT. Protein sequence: CASSQRDRANSNQPQHF.

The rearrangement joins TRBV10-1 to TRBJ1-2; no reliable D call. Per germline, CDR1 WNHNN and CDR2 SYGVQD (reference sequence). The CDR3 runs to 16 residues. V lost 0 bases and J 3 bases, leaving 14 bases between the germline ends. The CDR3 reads CASSESRLPSDYGYTF. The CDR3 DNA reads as TGCGCCAGCAGTGAGTCGCGCCTGCCTAGCGACTATGGCTACACCTTC.

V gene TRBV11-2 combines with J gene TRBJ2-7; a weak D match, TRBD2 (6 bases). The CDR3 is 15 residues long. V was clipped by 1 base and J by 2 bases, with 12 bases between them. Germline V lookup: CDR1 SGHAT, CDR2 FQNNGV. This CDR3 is CASSLGSSDAYEQYF. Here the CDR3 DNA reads TGTGCCAGCAGCTTAGGGTCTAGCGACGCCTACGAGCAGTACTTC.

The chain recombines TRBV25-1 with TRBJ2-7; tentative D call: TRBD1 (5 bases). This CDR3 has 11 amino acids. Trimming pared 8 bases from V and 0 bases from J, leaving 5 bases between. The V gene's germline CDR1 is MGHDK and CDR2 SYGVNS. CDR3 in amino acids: CASDSSYEQYF. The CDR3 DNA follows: TGTGCCAGCGACAGCTCCTACGAGCAGTACTTC.

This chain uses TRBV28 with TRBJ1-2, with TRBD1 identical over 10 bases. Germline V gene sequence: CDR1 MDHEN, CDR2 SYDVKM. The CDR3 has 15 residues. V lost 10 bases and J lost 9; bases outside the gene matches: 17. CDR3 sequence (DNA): TGTGCCATTTTAGACAGGGGGCAGGGGGGAATGAGCTACACCTTC. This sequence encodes CAILDRGQGGMSYTF.

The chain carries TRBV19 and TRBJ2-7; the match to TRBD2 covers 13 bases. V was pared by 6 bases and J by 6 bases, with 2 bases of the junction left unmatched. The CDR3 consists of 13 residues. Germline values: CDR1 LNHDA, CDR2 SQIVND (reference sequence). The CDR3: CASSGLAGAEQYF. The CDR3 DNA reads TGTGCCAGTAGCGGACTAGCGGGGGCCGAGCAGTACTTC.

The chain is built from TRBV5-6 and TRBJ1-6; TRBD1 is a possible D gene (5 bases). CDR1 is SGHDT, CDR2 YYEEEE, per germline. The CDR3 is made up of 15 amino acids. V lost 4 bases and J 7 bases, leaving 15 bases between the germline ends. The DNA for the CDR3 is TGTGCCAGCAGCCCCTTTAGGGGTCCGAATTCACCCCTCCACTTT. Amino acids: CASSPFRGPNSPLHF.

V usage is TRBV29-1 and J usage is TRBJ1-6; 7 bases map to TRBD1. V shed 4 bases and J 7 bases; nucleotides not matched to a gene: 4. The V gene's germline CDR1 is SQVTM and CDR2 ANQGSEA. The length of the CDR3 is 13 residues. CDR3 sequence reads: CSVVTGVNSPLHF. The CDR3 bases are TGCAGCGTTGTCACAGGGGTGAATTCACCCCTCCACTTT.

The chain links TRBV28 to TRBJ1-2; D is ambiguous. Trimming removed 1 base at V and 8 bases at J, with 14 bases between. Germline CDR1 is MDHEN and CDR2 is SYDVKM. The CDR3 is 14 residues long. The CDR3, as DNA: TGTGCCAGCAGTTTATCGGGGAGGGCCGGGGGCTACACCTTC. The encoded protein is CASSLSGRAGGYTF.

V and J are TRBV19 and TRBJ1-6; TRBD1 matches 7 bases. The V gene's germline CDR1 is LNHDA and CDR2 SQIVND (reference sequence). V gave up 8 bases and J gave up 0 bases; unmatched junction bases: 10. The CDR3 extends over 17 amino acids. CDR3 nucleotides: TGTGCCAGTGCCGCCGGACAGGCCTTCTCCTATAATTCACCCCTCCACTTT. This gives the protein CASAAGQAFSYNSPLHF. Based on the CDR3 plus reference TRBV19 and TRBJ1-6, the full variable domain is DGGITQSPKYLFRKEGQNVTLSCEQNLNHDAMYWYRQDPGQGLRLIYYSQIVNDFQKGDIAEGYSVSREKKESFPLTVTSAQKNPTAFYLCASAAGQAFSYNSPLHFGNGTRLTVT.

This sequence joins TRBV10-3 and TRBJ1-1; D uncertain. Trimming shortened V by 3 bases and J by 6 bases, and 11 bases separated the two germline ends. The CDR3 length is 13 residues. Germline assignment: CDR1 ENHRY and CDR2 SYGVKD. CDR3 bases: TGTGCCATCAGTGAAATAGGAGAGGCTGAAGCTTTCTTT. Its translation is CAISEIGEAEAFF.

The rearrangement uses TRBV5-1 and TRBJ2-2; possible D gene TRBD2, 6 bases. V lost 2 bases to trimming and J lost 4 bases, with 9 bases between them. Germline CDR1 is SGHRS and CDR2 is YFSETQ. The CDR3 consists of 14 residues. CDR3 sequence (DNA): TGCGCCAGCAGCTTAGACGGGAGCACCGGGGAGCTGTTTTTT. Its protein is CASSLDGSTGELFF.

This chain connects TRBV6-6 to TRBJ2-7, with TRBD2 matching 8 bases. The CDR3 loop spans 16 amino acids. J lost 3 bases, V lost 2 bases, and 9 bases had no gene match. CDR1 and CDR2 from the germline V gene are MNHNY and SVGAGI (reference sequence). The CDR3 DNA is TGTGCCAGCAGTTACGGGTCAACGGGACTAGGCTACGAGCAGTACTTC. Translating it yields CASSYGSTGLGYEQYF.

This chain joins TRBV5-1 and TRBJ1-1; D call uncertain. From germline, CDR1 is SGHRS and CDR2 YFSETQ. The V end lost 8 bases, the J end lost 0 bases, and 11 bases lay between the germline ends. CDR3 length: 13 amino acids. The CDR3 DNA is TGCGCCAGTACAGACCTCATGAACACTGAAGCTTTCTTT. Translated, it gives CASTDLMNTEAFF.

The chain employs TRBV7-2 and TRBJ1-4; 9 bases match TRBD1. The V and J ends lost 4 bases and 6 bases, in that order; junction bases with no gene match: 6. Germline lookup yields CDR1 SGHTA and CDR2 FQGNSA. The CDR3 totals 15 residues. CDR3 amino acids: CASSYPGQGDEKLFF. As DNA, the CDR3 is TGTGCCAGCAGCTACCCGGGACAGGGAGATGAAAAACTGTTTTTT.

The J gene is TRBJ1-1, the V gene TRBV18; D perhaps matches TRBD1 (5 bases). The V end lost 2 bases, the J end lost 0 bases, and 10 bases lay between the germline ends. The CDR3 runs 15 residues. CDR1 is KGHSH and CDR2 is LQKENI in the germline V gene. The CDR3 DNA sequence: TGTGCCAGCTCACCAGGGGCAGACATGAACACTGAAGCTTTCTTT. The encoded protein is CASSPGADMNTEAFF.

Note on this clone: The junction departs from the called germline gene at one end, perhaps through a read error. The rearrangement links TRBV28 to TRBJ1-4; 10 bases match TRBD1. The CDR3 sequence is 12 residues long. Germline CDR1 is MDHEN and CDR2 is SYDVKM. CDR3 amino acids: CASSLSGTGVHF. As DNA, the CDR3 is TGTGCCAGCAGTTTATCCGGGACAGGGGTGCATTTT.

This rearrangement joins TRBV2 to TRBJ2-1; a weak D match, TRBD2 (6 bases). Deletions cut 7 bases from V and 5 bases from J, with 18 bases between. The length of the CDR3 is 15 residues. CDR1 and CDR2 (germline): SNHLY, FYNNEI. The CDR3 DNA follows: TGTGCCAGCACCATAGGGACTGAATCCGACAATGAGCAGTTCTTC. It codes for CASTIGTESDNEQFF.